These 5 T cell receptor beta chains were sequenced from one sample in a study of CD8 T cells in Susac syndrome. cDNA came from approximately 0.5 to 1 ug RNA primed by random hexamers. TCRdb fed the immunoSEQ multiplex PCR reads into MiXCR, producing one record per CDR3 protein. The sample yields approximately 120,000 distinct CDR3 sequences, around 95% seen once. Sample: CD4+ T cells from PBMCs. The receptors derive from a human donor in good health.

The chain combines TRBV18 with TRBJ1-5; D gene uncertain. This CDR3 spans 13 amino acids. Germline V gene sequence: CDR1 KGHSH, CDR2 LQKENI. V lost 4 bases to trimming and J lost 8 bases, with 12 bases between them. Written as DNA, the CDR3 is TGTGCCAGCTCACAGGGTACTTCGGAGCCCCAGCATTTT. This gives the protein CASSQGTSEPQHF.

This sequence joins TRBV5-1 and TRBJ1-1, with D unresolved. The CDR3 sequence is 13 residues long. In germline, CDR1 is SGHRS, CDR2 YFSETQ. V was shortened by 3 bases and J by 6 bases, with 12 bases between the two germline ends. CDR3 nucleotide sequence: TGCGCCAGCAGCTACGACACTGCGGCTGAAGCTTTCTTT. Protein sequence: CASSYDTAAEAFF.

The chain combines TRBV28 with TRBJ2-1; 10 bases agree with TRBD2. V shed 6 bases, J shed 12 bases, and the junction held 14 bases outside the gene matches. The CDR3 covers 15 residues. From germline, CDR1 is MDHEN and CDR2 SYDVKM. The CDR3 loop is CASSPGAGGRQGQFF. CDR3 nucleotides: TGTGCCAGCAGCCCGGGAGCGGGAGGGCGGCAGGGGCAGTTCTTC.

Comments on this clonotype: At one boundary the junction diverges from the germline segment, which might be a read error. V and J are TRBV5-1 and TRBJ2-7; D is undetermined. Germline CDR1 SGHRS, CDR2 YFSETQ. The CDR3 spans 15 residues. CDR3 in DNA: TGCGCCAGCAGCTTTGGAACAGCCTCAGACTCCGGCTTTAGTTTC. It encodes CASSFGTASDSGFSF.

The rearrangement joins TRBV29-1 to TRBJ2-4; 7 bases fit TRBD2. V lost 1 base and J lost 0; bases outside the gene matches: 9. CDR1 is SQVTM and CDR2 is ANQGSEA in the germline V gene. The CDR3 has 17 residues. The CDR3 region has the DNA TGCAGCGTTGAAGTCCCGGGGGGACTATTAGCCAAAAACATTCAGTACTTC. It yields the protein CSVEVPGGLLAKNIQYF.